In this sample, the clone carrying this T cell receptor (beta chain) turned up once. Antigen specificity is unknown. CDR1 SQVTM and CDR2 ANQGSEA come from the germline V gene. The CDR3 length is 14 residues. Trimming took 3 bases from V and 0 from J, leaving 9 bases between them. The method was immunoSEQ multiplex PCR; TCRdb's version includes in-frame clones alone and lacks a portion of them. The data contain around 220,000 clones, 80% to 90% of them singletons. The donors were members of the validation cohort, which comprised about 120 subjects and was separate from the first cohort of roughly 700 subjects. The record originates from a study of cytomegalovirus exposure and HLA in healthy donors. Findings of the study overall: It was reported that the classifier diagnosed cytomegalovirus status with high specificity and sensitivity in both the original and validation cohorts. Rare TCR sequences predominated, though certain public TCRs were found in many donors. Associated with cytomegalovirus, according to the listing, were some 180 TCR beta chains.

The specimen sequenced was PBMCs. The sequence derives from a woman aged 18-30 years in good health and CMV-seronegative. The gene calls are TRBV29-1 and TRBJ2-1; D unresolved. The CDR3 nucleotides are TGCAGCGTTGATCTTGGTAGCTCCTACAATGAGCAGTTCTTC. This encodes CSVDLGSSYNEQFF.